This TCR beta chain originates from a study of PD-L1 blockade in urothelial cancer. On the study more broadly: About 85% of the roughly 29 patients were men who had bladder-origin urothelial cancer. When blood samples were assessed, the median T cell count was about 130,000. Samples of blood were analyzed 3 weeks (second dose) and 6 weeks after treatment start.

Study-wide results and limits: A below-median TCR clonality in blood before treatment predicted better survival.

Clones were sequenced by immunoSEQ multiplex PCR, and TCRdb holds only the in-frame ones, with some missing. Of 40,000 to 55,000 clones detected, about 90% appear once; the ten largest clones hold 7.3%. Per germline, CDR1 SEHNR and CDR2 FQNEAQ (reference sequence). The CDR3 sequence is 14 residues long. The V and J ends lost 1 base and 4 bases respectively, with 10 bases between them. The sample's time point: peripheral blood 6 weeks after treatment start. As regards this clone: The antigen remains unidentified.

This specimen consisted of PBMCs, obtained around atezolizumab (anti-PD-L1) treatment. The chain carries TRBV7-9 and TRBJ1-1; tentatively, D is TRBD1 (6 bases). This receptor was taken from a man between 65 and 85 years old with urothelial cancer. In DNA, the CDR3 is TGTGCCAGCAGCTTAGAGACAGGACGCACTGAAGCTTTCTTT. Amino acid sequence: CASSLETGRTEAFF.